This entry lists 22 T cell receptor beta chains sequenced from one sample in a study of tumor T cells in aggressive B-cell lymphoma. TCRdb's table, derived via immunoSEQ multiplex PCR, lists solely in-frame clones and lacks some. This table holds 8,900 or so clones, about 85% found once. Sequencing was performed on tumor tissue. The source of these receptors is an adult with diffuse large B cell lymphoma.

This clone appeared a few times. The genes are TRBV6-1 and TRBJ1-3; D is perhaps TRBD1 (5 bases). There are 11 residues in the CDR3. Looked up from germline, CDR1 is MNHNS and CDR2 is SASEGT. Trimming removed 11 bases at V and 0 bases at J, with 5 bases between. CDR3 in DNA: TGTGCCGGGGCCTCTGGAAACACCATATATTTT. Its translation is CAGASGNTIYF.

CDR3 amino acids: CSVQGYYEQYF. The CDR3 DNA reads TGCAGCGTGCAGGGTTACTACGAGCAGTACTTC. This rearrangement joins TRBV29-1 to TRBJ2-7; weak D call: TRBD1 (5 bases). The germline CDR1 and CDR2 sequences are SQVTM and ANQGSEA. The ends were cut back, 6 bases at V and 3 bases at J, with 9 bases in the middle. The CDR3 loop spans 11 amino acids.

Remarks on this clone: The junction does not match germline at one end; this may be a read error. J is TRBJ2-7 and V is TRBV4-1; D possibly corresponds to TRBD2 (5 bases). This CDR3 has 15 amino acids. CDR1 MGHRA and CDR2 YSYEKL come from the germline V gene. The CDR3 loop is CANSQVEAGGYEQYF. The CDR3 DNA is TGCGCCAACAGCCAAGTGGAGGCGGGCGGCTACGAGCAGTACTTC.

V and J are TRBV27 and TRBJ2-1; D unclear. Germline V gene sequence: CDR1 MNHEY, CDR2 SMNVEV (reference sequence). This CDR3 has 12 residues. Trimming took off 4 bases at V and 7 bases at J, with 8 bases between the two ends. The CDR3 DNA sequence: TGTGCCAGCAGTTCTGAGTCTAATGAGCAGTTCTTC. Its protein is CASSSESNEQFF.

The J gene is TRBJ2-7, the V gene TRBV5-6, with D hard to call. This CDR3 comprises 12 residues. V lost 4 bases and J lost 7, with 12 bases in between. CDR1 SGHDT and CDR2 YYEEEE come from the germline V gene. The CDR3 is CASSARYGEQYF. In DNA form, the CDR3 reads TGTGCCAGCAGCGCAAGGTACGGGGAGCAGTACTTC.

The CDR3: CASNVQGGSEKLFF. The CDR3 DNA sequence: TGTGCCAGCAACGTACAGGGGGGAAGTGAAAAACTGTTTTTT. The rearrangement uses TRBV28 and TRBJ1-4; 8 positions agree with TRBD1. The V segment lost 7 bases and the J segment 7 bases; nucleotides outside the gene matches: 8. CDR3 length: 14 residues. CDR1 MDHEN and CDR2 SYDVKM come from the germline V gene.

The DNA of the CDR3 is TGCGCCAGCAGCCAAGATGCGGGGGCGGCTAATGAAAAACTGTTTTTT. This translates into CASSQDAGAANEKLFF. The chain employs TRBV4-1 and TRBJ1-4; TRBD1 is a possible D gene (6 bases). V lost 0 bases and J lost 3, with 11 bases in between. This CDR3 has 16 amino acids. Germline loops: CDR1 MGHRA, CDR2 YSYEKL.

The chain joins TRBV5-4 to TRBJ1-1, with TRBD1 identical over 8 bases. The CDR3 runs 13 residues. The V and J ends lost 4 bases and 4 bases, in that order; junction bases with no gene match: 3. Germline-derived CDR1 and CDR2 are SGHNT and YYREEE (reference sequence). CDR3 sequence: CASSGGQGTEAFF. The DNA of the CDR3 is TGTGCCAGCAGCGGCGGACAGGGCACTGAAGCTTTCTTT.

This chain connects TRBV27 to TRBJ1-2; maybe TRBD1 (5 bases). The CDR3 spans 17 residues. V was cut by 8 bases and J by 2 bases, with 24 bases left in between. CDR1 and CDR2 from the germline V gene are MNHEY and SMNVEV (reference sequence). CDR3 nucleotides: TGTGCCAGCCGCACATTGGCCGGCCAGGGTTTGAACTATGGCTACACCTTC. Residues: CASRTLAGQGLNYGYTF.

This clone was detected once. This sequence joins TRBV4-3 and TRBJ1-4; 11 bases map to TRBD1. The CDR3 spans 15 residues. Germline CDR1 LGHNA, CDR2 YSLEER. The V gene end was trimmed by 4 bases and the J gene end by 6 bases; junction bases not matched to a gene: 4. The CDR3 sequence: CASSRPGQGDEKLFF. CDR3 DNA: TGCGCCAGCAGCCGACCGGGACAGGGGGATGAAAAACTGTTTTTT.

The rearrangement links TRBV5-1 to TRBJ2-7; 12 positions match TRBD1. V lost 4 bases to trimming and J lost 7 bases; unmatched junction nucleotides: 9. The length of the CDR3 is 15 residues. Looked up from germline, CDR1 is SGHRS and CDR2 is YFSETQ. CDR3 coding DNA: TGCGCCAGCAGCCCGGAGGGACAGGGGGCGCGGGAGCAGTACTTC. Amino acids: CASSPEGQGAREQYF.

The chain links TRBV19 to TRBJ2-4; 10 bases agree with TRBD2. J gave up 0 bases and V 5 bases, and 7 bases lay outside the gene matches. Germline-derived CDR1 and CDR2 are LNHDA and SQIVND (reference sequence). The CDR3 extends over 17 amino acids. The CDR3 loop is CASSLTSGLLAKNIQYF. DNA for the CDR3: TGTGCCAGTAGTCTGACTAGCGGGTTACTAGCCAAAAACATTCAGTACTTC.

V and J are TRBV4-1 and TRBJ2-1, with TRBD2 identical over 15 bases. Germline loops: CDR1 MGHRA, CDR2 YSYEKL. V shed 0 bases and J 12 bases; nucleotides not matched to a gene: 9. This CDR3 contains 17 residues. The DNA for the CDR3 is TGCGCCAGCAGCCAAGAACCTGGACTAGCGGGGGGGCCCTGGCAGTTCTTC. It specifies CASSQEPGLAGGPWQFF.

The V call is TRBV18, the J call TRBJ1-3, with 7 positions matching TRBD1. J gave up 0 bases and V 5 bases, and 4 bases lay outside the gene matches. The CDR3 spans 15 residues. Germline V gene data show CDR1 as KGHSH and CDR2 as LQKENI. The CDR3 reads CASSKGQISGNTIYF. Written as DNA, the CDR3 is TGTGCCAGCTCAAAGGGACAGATCTCTGGAAACACCATATATTTT.

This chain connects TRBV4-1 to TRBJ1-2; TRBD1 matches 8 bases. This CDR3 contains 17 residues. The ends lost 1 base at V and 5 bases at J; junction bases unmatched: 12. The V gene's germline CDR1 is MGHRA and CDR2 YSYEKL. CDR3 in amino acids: CASSQVFFQGAFYGYTF. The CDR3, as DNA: TGCGCCAGCAGCCAAGTTTTTTTCCAGGGGGCGTTTTATGGCTACACCTTC.

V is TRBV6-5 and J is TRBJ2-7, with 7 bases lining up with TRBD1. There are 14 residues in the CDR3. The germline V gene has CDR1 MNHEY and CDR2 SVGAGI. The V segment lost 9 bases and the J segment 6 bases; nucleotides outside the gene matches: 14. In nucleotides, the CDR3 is TGTGCCAGGAGACGGGACAGAATAATTCCCGAGCAGTACTTC. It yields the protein CARRRDRIIPEQYF.

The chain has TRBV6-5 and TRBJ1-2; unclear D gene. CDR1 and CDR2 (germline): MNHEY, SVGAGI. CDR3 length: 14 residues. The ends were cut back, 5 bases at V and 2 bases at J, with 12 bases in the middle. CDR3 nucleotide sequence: TGTGCCAGCAGTCCTCCGGGGAAGAACTATGGCTACACCTTC. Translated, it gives CASSPPGKNYGYTF.

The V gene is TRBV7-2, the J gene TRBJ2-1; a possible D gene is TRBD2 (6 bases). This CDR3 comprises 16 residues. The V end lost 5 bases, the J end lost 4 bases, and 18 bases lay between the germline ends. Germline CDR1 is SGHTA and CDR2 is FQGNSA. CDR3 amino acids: CASSPQVSGTYNEQFF. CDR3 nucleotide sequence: TGTGCCAGCAGCCCCCAGGTATCCGGGACTTACAATGAGCAGTTCTTC.

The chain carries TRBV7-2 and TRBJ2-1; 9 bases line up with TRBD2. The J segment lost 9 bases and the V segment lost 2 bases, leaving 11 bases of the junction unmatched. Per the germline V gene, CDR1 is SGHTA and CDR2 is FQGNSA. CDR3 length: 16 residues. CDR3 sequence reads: CASSLYVGLANAEQFF. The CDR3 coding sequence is TGTGCCAGCAGCTTATACGTAGGACTAGCGAACGCTGAGCAGTTCTTC.

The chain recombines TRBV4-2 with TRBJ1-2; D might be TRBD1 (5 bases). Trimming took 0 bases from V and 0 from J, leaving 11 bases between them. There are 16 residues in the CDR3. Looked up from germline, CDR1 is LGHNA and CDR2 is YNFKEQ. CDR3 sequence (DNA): TGTGCCAGCAGCCAAGAATACGGGGGATCTAACTATGGCTACACCTTC. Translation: CASSQEYGGSNYGYTF.

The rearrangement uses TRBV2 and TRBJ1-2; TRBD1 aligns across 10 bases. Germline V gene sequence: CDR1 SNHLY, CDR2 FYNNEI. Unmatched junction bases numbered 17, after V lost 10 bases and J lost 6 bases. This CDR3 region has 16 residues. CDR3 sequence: CAIPLETGGKKDGYTF. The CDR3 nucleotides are TGTGCCATCCCACTGGAGACAGGGGGCAAGAAGGATGGCTACACCTTC. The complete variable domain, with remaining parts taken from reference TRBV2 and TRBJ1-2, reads EPEVTQTPSHQVTQMGQEVILRCVPISNHLYFYWYRQILGQKVEFLVSFYNNEISEKSEIFDDQFSVERPDGSNFTLKIRSTKLEDSAMYFCAIPLETGGKKDGYTFGSGTRLTVV.

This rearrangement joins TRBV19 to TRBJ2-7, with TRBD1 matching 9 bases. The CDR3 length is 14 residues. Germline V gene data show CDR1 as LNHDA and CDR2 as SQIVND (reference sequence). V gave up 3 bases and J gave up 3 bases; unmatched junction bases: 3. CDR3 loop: CASSMGQGGYEQYF. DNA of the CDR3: TGTGCCAGTAGTATGGGACAGGGTGGCTACGAGCAGTACTTC.